Listed below are T cell receptor beta chains from one sample, sequenced in a study of cytomegalovirus exposure and HLA in healthy donors. The data were produced by immunoSEQ multiplex PCR, yet TCRdb's version contains in-frame clones alone and is incomplete. The sample includes roughly 190,000 clones, approximately 77% of them seen just once. The material sequenced was PBMCs. The source is a man aged 40-49 years in good health and CMV-seropositive. Each CDR3 is given with its conserved first and last residue. The D gene is left open where the match is weak. Rows may omit the clone size; those that give it use once, few, many or a size class.

D	V	size	J	CDR3	DNA
TRBD1	TRBV6-5	.	TRBJ1-6	CASTRQGPGVSPLHF	TGTGCCAGCACCAGACAGGGCCCTGGGGTTTCACCCCTCCACTTT
.	TRBV28	.	TRBJ2-3	CATGDSTDTQYF	TGTGCCACGGGGGACAGCACAGATACGCAGTATTTT
.	TRBV6-5	.	TRBJ1-1	CASSGGIGREAFF	TGTGCCAGCAGCGGAGGGATCGGGAGGGAAGCTTTCTTT
TRBD1	TRBV18	.	TRBJ2-7	CASSPGQGYSYEQYF	TGTGCCAGCTCACCTGGACAGGGGTACTCCTACGAGCAGTACTTC
.	TRBV28	.	TRBJ2-2	CASSPISRGANAGELFF	TGTGCCAGCAGTCCTATCAGCAGGGGGGCGAACGCCGGGGAGCTGTTTTTT
TRBD2	TRBV7-2	.	TRBJ2-2	CASSLQGGLAGSFGELFF	TGTGCCAGCAGCCTACAGGGAGGGCTAGCGGGAAGCTTCGGGGAGCTGTTTTTT
TRBD1	TRBV2	.	TRBJ1-5	CASMARTGDGPQHF	TGTGCCAGCATGGCCCGAACAGGGGACGGTCCCCAGCATTTT
.	TRBV25-1	.	TRBJ2-2	CASSATGPTGELFF	TGTGCCAGCAGTGCCACAGGGCCGACCGGGGAGCTGTTTTTT
.	TRBV6-5	.	TRBJ1-2	CASSYQYGYTF	TGTGCCAGCAGTTACCAATATGGCTACACCTTC
.	TRBV18	.	TRBJ1-5	CASSPQGWQPQHF	TGTGCCAGCTCACCGCAGGGGTGGCAGCCCCAGCATTTT
TRBD1	TRBV2	few	TRBJ2-3	CASSDRVSTDTQYF	TGTGCCAGTTCTGACAGGGTTAGCACAGATACGCAGTATTTT
TRBD2	TRBV7-9	.	TRBJ2-5	CASSLVSPGTSGPRKTQYF	TGTGCCAGCAGCTTAGTGAGCCCCGGGACTAGCGGCCCCCGGAAGACCCAGTACTTC
.	TRBV15	few	TRBJ1-6	CATSRERGMGPLHF	TGTGCCACCAGCAGAGAACGGGGTATGGGACCCCTCCACTTT
.	TRBV5-4	.	TRBJ2-5	CASSFSREETQYF	TGTGCCAGCAGCTTTTCCAGGGAAGAGACCCAGTACTTC